The clone carrying this TCR beta chain occurred a few times. This sample was included in a study of blood T cell repertoires in COVID-19. Across the whole study: The cDNA or gDNA used as material had been derived from T cells, B-cell-depleted T cells, or PBMCs.

Methods used by the authors: It was from reference gene primer amplification that nucleated cell counts were estimated. Sequencing was performed with immunoSEQ multiplex PCR; in TCRdb, only in-frame clones are kept and a portion is missing. D and trimming were read from the DNA, whereas the V and J calls and clone size are those reported in that table. Altogether over 250,000 clones are present, 85% being singletons, with the ten largest covering 10% to 15%. The CDR3 is 13 residues long. Germline values: CDR1 MNHNS, CDR2 SASEGT. Trimming left V 3 bases short and J 4 bases short, with 6 bases between.

The receptor was isolated from a human donor in a cohort sampled during active COVID-19. This chain connects TRBV6-1 to TRBJ2-2; TRBD2 is a possible D gene (6 bases). What was sequenced was peripheral blood. As DNA, the CDR3 is TGTGCCAGCAGTGAGGGGGGCACCGGGGAGCTGTTTTTT. This codes for CASSEGGTGELFF.